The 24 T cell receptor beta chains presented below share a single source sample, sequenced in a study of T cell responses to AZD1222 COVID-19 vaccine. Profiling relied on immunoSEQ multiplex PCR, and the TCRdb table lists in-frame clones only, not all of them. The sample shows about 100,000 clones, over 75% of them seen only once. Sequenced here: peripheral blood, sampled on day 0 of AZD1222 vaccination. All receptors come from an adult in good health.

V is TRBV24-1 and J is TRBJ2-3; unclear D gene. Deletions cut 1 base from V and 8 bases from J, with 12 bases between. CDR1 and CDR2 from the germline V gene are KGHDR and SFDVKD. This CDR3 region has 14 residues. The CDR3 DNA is TGTGCCACCAGTGATTTAAGCCCAGTGGGTACGCAGTATTTT. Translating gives CATSDLSPVGTQYF.

The CDR3 coding sequence is TGCGCCAGCACTCCCATCGCTGGAAGTGAGCAGTTCTTC. Protein sequence: CASTPIAGSEQFF. The chain carries TRBV10-1 and TRBJ2-1; D remains unclear. Germline CDR1 is WNHNN and CDR2 is SYGVQD (reference sequence). The CDR3 is made up of 13 amino acids. V was pared by 7 bases and J by 9 bases, with 16 bases between.

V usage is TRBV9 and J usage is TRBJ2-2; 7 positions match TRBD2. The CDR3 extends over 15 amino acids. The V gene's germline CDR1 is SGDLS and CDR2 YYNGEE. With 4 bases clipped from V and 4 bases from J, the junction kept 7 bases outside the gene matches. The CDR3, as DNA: TGTGCCAGCAGCCCCACCGGGGGGTCCACCGGGGAGCTGTTTTTT. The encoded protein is CASSPTGGSTGELFF.

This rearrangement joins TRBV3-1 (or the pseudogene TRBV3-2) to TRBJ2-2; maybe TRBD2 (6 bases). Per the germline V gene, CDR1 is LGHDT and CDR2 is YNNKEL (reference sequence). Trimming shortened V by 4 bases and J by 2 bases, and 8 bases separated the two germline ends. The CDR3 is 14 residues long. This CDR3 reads CASSPGLNTGELFF. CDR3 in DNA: TGTGCCAGCAGCCCTGGACTAAACACCGGGGAGCTGTTTTTT.

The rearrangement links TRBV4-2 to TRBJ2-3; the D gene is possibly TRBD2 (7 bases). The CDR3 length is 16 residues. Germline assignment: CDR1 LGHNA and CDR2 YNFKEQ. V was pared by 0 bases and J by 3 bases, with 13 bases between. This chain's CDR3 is CASSQDYGGATDTQYF. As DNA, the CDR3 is TGTGCCAGCAGCCAAGATTATGGGGGGGCGACAGATACGCAGTATTTT.

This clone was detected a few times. CDR3 region: CASSIDRHVVNEQFF. In DNA, the CDR3 is TGTGCCAGTAGTATAGACAGGCACGTCGTGAATGAGCAGTTCTTC. The chain uses TRBV19 and TRBJ2-1; D gene unclear. The CDR3 extends over 15 amino acids. Trimming took 0 bases from V and 7 from J, leaving 13 bases between them. Germline V CDR1 and CDR2: LNHDA, SQIVND (reference sequence).

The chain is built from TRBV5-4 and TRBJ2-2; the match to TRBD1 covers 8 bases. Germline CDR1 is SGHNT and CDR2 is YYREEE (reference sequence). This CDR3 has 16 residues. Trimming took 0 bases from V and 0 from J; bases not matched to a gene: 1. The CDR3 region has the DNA TGTGCCAGCAGCTTGGGGGACAGGACGAACACCGGGGAGCTGTTTTTT. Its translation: CASSLGDRTNTGELFF.

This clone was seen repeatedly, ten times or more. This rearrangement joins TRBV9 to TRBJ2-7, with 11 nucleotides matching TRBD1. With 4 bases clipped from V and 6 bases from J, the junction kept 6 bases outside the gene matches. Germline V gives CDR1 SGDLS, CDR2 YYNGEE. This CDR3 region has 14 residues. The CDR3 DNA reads TGTGCCAGCAGCCCCTGGACAGGGGGCCGCGAGCAGTACTTC. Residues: CASSPWTGGREQYF.

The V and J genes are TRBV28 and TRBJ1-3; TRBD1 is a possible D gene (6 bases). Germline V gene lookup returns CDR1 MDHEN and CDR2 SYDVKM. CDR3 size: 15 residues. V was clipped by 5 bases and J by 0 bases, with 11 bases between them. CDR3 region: CASSLDRSSGNTIYF. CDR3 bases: TGTGCCAGCAGTCTCGACAGGTCCTCTGGAAACACCATATATTTT.

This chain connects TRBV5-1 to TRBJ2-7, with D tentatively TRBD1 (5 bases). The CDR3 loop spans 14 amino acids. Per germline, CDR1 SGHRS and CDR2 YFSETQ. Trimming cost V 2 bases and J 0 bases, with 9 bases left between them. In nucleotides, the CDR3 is TGCGCCAGCAGCTTTGACAGAAGCTCCTACGAGCAGTACTTC. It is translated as CASSFDRSSYEQYF.

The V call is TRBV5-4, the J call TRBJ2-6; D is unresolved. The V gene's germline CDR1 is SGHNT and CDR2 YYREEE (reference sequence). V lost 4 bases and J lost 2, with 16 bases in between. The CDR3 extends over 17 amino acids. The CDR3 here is CASSPEHARTGANVLTF. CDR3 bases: TGTGCCAGCAGCCCCGAACACGCCCGAACTGGGGCCAACGTCCTGACTTTC.

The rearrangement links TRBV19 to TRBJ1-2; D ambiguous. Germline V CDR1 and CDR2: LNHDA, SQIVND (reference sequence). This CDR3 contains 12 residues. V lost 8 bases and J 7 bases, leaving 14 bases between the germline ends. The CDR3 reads CASSRVQAGYTF. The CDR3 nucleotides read TGTGCCAGTTCTAGGGTGCAAGCTGGCTACACCTTC.

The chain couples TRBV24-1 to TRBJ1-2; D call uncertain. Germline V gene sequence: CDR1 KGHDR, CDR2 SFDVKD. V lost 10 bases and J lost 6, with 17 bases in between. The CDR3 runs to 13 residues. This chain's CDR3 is CATESLEGDGYTF. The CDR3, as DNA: TGTGCCACGGAGAGTTTGGAGGGAGATGGCTACACCTTC.

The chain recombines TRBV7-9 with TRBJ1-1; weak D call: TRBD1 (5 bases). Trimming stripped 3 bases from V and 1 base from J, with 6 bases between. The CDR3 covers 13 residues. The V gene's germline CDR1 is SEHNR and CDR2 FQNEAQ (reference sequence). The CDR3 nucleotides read TGTGCCAGCAGCTTCAGGGCGAACACTGAAGCTTTCTTT. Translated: CASSFRANTEAFF.

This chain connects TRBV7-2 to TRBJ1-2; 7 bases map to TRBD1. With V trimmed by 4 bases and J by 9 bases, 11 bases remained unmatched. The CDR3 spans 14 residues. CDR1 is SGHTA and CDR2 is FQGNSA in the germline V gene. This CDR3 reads CASSSSTGKMRYTF. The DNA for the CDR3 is TGTGCCAGCAGCTCTTCGACAGGGAAGATGCGCTACACCTTC.

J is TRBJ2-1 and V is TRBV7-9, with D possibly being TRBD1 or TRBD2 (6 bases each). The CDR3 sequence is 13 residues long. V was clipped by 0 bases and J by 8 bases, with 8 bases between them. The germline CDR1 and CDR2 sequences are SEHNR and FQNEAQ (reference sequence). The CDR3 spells CASSLAGGDEQFF. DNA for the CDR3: TGTGCCAGCAGCTTAGCCGGGGGCGATGAGCAGTTCTTC.

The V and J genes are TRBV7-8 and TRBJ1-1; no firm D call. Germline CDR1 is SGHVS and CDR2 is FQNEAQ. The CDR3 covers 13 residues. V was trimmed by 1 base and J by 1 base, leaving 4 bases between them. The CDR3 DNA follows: TGTGCCAGCAGCTTAGGGAGGAACACTGAAGCTTTCTTT. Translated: CASSLGRNTEAFF.

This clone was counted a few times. The CDR3 region is CASSLGRLGNSPLHF. CDR3 DNA sequence: TGTGCCAGCAGCTTGGGGCGACTGGGGAATTCACCCCTCCACTTT. The V call is TRBV5-4, the J call TRBJ1-6; D remains ambiguous. The length of the CDR3 is 15 residues. Germline CDR1 and CDR2: SGHNT and YYREEE (reference sequence). V gave up 0 bases and J gave up 7 bases, with 11 bases separating them.

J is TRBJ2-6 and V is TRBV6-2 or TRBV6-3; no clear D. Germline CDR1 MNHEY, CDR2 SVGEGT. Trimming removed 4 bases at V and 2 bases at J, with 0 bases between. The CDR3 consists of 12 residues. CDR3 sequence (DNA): TGTGCCAGCAGTTCTGGGGCCAACGTCCTGACTTTC. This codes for CASSSGANVLTF.

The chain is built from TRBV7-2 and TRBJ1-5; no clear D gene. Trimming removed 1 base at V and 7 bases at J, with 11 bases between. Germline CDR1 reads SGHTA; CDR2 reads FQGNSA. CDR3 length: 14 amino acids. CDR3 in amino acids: CASSLDVSLQPQHF. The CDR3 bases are TGTGCCAGCAGCTTAGATGTGAGTCTGCAGCCCCAGCATTTT.

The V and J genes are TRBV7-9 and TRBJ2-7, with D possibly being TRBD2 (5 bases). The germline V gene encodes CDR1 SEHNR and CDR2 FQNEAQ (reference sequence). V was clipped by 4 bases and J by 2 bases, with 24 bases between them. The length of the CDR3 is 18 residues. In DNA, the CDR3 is TGTGCCAGCAGCTACTACCCCGTTAGCGCATCAAAACCCTACGAGCAGTACTTC. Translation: CASSYYPVSASKPYEQYF.

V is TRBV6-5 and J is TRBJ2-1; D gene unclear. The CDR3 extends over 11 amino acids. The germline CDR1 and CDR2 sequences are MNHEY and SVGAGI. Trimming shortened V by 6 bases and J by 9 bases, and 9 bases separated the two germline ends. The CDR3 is CASRSGREQFF. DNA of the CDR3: TGTGCCAGCAGATCCGGACGTGAGCAGTTCTTC.

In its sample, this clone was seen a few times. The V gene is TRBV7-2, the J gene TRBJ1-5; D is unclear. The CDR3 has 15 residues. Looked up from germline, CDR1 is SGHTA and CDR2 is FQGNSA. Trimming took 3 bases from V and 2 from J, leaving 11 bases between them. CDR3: CASSLDSGGNQPQHF. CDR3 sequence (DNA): TGTGCCAGCAGCTTGGACTCCGGGGGCAATCAGCCCCAGCATTTT.

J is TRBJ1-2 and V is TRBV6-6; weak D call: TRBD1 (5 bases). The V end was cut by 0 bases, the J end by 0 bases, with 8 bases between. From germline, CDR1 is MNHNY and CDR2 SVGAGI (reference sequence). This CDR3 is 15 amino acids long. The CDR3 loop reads CASSYSDSTNYGYTF. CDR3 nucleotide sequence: TGTGCCAGCAGTTACTCCGACAGCACTAACTATGGCTACACCTTC.